The text below deals with one T cell receptor (beta chain). The sample is drawn from a study of blood T cell repertoires in COVID-19. About the study: T cells, B-cell-depleted T cells, or PBMCs provided the cDNA or gDNA that served as material.

Assay used: immunoSEQ multiplex PCR; TCRdb lists only in-frame clones, some missing. The sample contains some 230,000 clones, more than 65% of which appear only once. V was shortened by 2 bases and J by 5 bases, with 15 bases between the two germline ends. From germline, CDR1 is SNHLY and CDR2 FYNNEI. The CDR3 consists of 15 residues. The sample consisted of peripheral blood. The TCR was taken from a woman in her sixties with acute or convalescent COVID-19. The rearrangement joins TRBV2 to TRBJ1-1; D is possibly TRBD1 (5 bases). CDR3 residues: CASSELGGMGTEAFF. The CDR3 nucleotides are TGTGCCAGCAGTGAACTGGGGGGAATGGGGACTGAAGCTTTCTTT. The full variable domain, with the rest looked up from reference TRBV2 and TRBJ1-1, is EPEVTQTPSHQVTQMGQEVILRCVPISNHLYFYWYRQILGQKVEFLVSFYNNEISEKSEIFDDQFSVERPDGSNFTLKIRSTKLEDSAMYFCASSELGGMGTEAFFGQGTRLTVV.